The 32 T cell receptor beta chains below all came from one sample that was sequenced in a study of OX40 agonist ivuxolimab in advanced cancers. Libraries were prepared by immunoSEQ multiplex PCR; TCRdb keeps only in-frame clonotypes and omits some of them. The data show 100,000 to 120,000 clones, approximately 90% seen once. This specimen consisted of CD4+ or CD8+ T cells sorted from blood, obtained in a trial of the OX40 agonist ivuxolimab. Source of these receptors: an adult with an advanced solid tumor such as melanoma, head and neck, liver or kidney cancer.

The rearrangement joins TRBV6-1 to TRBJ2-1; 9 bases line up with TRBD2. Germline V gene data show CDR1 as MNHNS and CDR2 as SASEGT. V was clipped by 1 base and J by 4 bases; unmatched bases: 2. The CDR3 extends over 15 amino acids. CDR3 nucleotides: TGTGCCAGCAGTGAAGGGACTAGCGATTACAATGAGCAGTTCTTC. As protein: CASSEGTSDYNEQFF.

J is TRBJ1-6 and V is TRBV30, with D perhaps matching TRBD1 (5 bases). This CDR3 has 15 residues. CDR1 and CDR2 from the germline V gene are GTSNPN and SVGIG (reference sequence). Trimming removed 0 bases from V and 6 bases from J, with 12 bases in between. The CDR3 DNA sequence: TGTGCCTGGAGTGTCCAACCCGGGGGTAATTCACCCCTCCACTTT. Translation gives CAWSVQPGGNSPLHF.

The rearrangement links TRBV11-2 to TRBJ2-7; possible D gene TRBD1, 6 bases. CDR3 length: 14 amino acids. The V and J ends lost 5 bases and 0 bases respectively, with 11 bases between them. The V gene's germline CDR1 is SGHAT and CDR2 FQNNGV. As DNA, the CDR3 is TGTGCCAGCAGCCGCAGGGACACCTCCTACGAGCAGTACTTC. Residues: CASSRRDTSYEQYF.

The chain uses TRBV19 and TRBJ2-3; TRBD2 aligns across 7 bases. Trimming at V came to 7 bases and at J to 0 bases, leaving 7 bases not matched to a gene. Germline V gene lookup returns CDR1 LNHDA and CDR2 SQIVND (reference sequence). The CDR3 extends over 15 amino acids. The CDR3 nucleotides are TGTGCCAGTATCGGCGGGAGAGCTAGCACAGATACGCAGTATTTT. Protein sequence: CASIGGRASTDTQYF.

V is TRBV5-4 and J is TRBJ2-3, with D unresolved. The CDR3 is 14 residues long. Trimming shortened V by 3 bases and J by 2 bases, and 10 bases separated the two germline ends. Per germline, CDR1 SGHNT and CDR2 YYREEE (reference sequence). CDR3 nucleotides: TGTGCCAGCAGCTCCCCCTCTCCCACAGATACGCAGTATTTT. It translates to CASSSPSPTDTQYF.

V and J are TRBV5-1 and TRBJ1-1, with 9 bases fitting TRBD1. The CDR3 covers 15 residues. Germline-derived CDR1 and CDR2 are SGHRS and YFSETQ. V shed 2 bases and J 5 bases; nucleotides not matched to a gene: 7. The CDR3 region is CASSFAGQGLTEAFF. The CDR3 coding sequence is TGCGCCAGCAGCTTCGCGGGACAGGGATTAACTGAAGCTTTCTTT. Variable domain in full (rest from reference TRBV5-1 and TRBJ1-1): KAGVTQTPRYLIKTRGQQVTLSCSPISGHRSVSWYQQTPGQGLQFLFEYFSETQRNKGNFPGRFSGRQFSNSRSEMNVSTLELGDSALYLCASSFAGQGLTEAFFGQGTRLTVV.

The CDR3 loop reads CASSRDLSGNTIYF. The CDR3 region has the DNA TGTGCCAGCAGTCGGGACCTCTCTGGAAACACCATATATTTT. The chain couples TRBV6-5 to TRBJ1-3, with D tentatively TRBD1 (5 bases). The CDR3 spans 14 residues. Between the trimmed V and J ends, which lost 5 bases and 0 bases, there was a span of 8 bases. Germline V gene data show CDR1 as MNHEY and CDR2 as SVGAGI.

The V gene is TRBV6-1, the J gene TRBJ1-1, with a tentative D call TRBD1 (6 bases). V lost 0 bases and J 5 bases, leaving 13 bases between the germline ends. CDR3 length: 15 amino acids. The germline CDR1 and CDR2 sequences are MNHNS and SASEGT. The CDR3 DNA reads as TGTGCCAGCAGTGAAGCGAAGCCTCAGGGGACTGAAGCTTTCTTT. Translating it yields CASSEAKPQGTEAFF.

J is TRBJ1-1 and V is TRBV30; D ambiguous. The CDR3 runs to 13 residues. Germline V gene data show CDR1 as GTSNPN and CDR2 as SVGIG (reference sequence). Trimming stripped 1 base from V and 3 bases from J, with 9 bases between. Here the CDR3 DNA reads TGTGCCTGGAGTGGGGATTTGTACACTGAAGCTTTCTTT. It codes for CAWSGDLYTEAFF.

The CDR3 region is CATSRNRGPSTGELFF. CDR3 in DNA: TGTGCCACCAGCAGAAACAGGGGGCCCAGCACCGGGGAGCTGTTTTTT. The chain has TRBV15 and TRBJ2-2; 9 nucleotides match TRBD1. Per germline, CDR1 LNHNV and CDR2 YYDKDF (reference sequence). This CDR3 spans 16 amino acids. Trimming removed 2 bases from V and 4 bases from J; junction bases left unmatched: 5.

The chain carries TRBV11-2 and TRBJ1-3; possible D gene TRBD1, 6 bases. This CDR3 is built from 17 residues. From germline, CDR1 is SGHAT and CDR2 FQNNGV. V lost 6 bases to trimming and J lost 6 bases, with 24 bases between them. The CDR3 here is CASRPTYRVAVINTIYF. As DNA, the CDR3 is TGTGCCAGCAGACCGACATACAGGGTGGCGGTCATAAACACCATATATTTT.

This clone was seen only once. This sequence joins TRBV19 and TRBJ2-1, with D maybe TRBD1 (5 bases). In germline, CDR1 is LNHDA, CDR2 SQIVND (reference sequence). This CDR3 is 13 amino acids long. Trimming cost V 5 bases and J 8 bases, with 13 bases left between them. CDR3 amino acids: CASSFTGTDEQFF. In nucleotides, the CDR3 is TGTGCCAGTAGTTTCACAGGAACAGATGAGCAGTTCTTC.

The J gene is TRBJ1-2, the V gene TRBV18, with TRBD1 as a possible D gene (6 bases). The V gene's germline CDR1 is KGHSH and CDR2 LQKENI. The CDR3 runs 14 residues. Between the trimmed V and J ends, which lost 3 bases and 6 bases, there was a span of 14 bases. The CDR3 loop reads CASSPILQGDGYTF. The DNA of the CDR3 is TGTGCCAGCTCACCGATCTTACAGGGCGATGGCTACACCTTC.

This chain connects TRBV11-2 to TRBJ2-1; D remains unclear. The CDR3 loop spans 14 amino acids. The V and J ends lost 0 bases and 6 bases respectively, with 9 bases between them. Germline assignment: CDR1 SGHAT and CDR2 FQNNGV. In nucleotides, the CDR3 is TGTGCCAGCAGCTTAGACTCCGCGAGCAATGAGCAGTTCTTC. Translated: CASSLDSASNEQFF.

This rearrangement joins TRBV7-3 to TRBJ2-5; tentatively, D is TRBD1 (6 bases). Germline CDR1 and CDR2: SGHTA and FQGTGA. The CDR3 contains 14 residues. The V gene lost 1 base and the J gene lost 3 bases, with 9 bases spanning the gap. The CDR3 region has the DNA TGTGCCAGCAGCTTAAGATCAGGGGAAGAGACCCAGTACTTC. Residues: CASSLRSGEETQYF. Based on the CDR3 plus reference TRBV7-3 and TRBJ2-5, the full variable domain is GAGVSQTPSNKVTEKGKYVELRCDPISGHTALYWYRQSLGQGPEFLIYFQGTGAADDSGLPNDRFFAVRPEGSVSTLKIQRTERGDSAVYLCASSLRSGEETQYFGPGTRLLVL.

This chain joins TRBV9 and TRBJ1-6; D unresolved. The germline V and J ends were trimmed by 0 bases and 8 bases, with 9 bases remaining between them. Germline V gene sequence: CDR1 SGDLS, CDR2 YYNGEE. This CDR3 is built from 14 residues. The CDR3 loop reads CASSVVWGDSPLHF. CDR3 coding DNA: TGTGCCAGCAGCGTAGTGTGGGGAGATTCACCCCTCCACTTT. Filled out from reference TRBV9 and TRBJ1-6, the complete variable domain reads DSGVTQTPKHLITATGQRVTLRCSPRSGDLSVYWYQQSLDQGLQFLIQYYNGEERAKGNILERFSAQQFPDLHSELNLSSLELGDSALYFCASSVVWGDSPLHFGNGTRLTVT.

This chain joins TRBV7-3 and TRBJ2-1; D unclear. The V and J ends lost 3 bases and 6 bases respectively, with 9 bases between them. This CDR3 is 13 amino acids long. Germline V gene lookup returns CDR1 SGHTA and CDR2 FQGTGA. The CDR3 DNA reads TGTGCCAGCAGCTTTGGGATCCGCAATGAGCAGTTCTTC. Protein sequence: CASSFGIRNEQFF.

This chain joins TRBV2 and TRBJ2-1, with 9 bases fitting TRBD1. After removal of 8 bases from V and 5 bases from J, the junction contained 4 bases not matched to a gene. Germline-derived CDR1 and CDR2 are SNHLY and FYNNEI. The CDR3 covers 13 residues. The CDR3: CASGRDRDNEQFF. The CDR3 nucleotides read TGTGCCAGCGGTAGGGACAGGGACAATGAGCAGTTCTTC.

As to this clone: The same CDR3 is also encoded by other DNA sequences in this sample. The V gene is TRBV30, the J gene TRBJ1-4; tentatively, D is TRBD1 (6 bases). Trimming left V 3 bases short and J 6 bases short, with 17 bases between. CDR1 is GTSNPN and CDR2 is SVGIG in the germline V gene (reference sequence). The CDR3 loop spans 15 amino acids. The CDR3 nucleotides read TGTGCCTGGAGCGCTGGAGGGGGTGGAGATGAAAAACTGTTTTTT. This translates into CAWSAGGGGDEKLFF.

This chain links TRBV7-2 with TRBJ2-3; 10 bases fit TRBD2. This CDR3 is 14 amino acids long. V shed 5 bases, J shed 8 bases, and the junction held 7 bases outside the gene matches. Per germline, CDR1 SGHTA and CDR2 FQGNSA. The chain's CDR3 is CASSGSGGARTQYF. The DNA of the CDR3 is TGTGCCAGCAGCGGGAGCGGGGGGGCCCGTACGCAGTATTTT.

This sequence joins TRBV19 and TRBJ1-1; D not certain. Germline loops: CDR1 LNHDA, CDR2 SQIVND (reference sequence). The ends were cut back, 1 base at V and 3 bases at J, with 9 bases in the middle. The CDR3 consists of 14 residues. CDR3 sequence reads: CASSIGRGYTEAFF. The CDR3 DNA reads as TGTGCCAGTAGTATAGGCCGGGGTTACACTGAAGCTTTCTTT.

This chain uses TRBV12-5 with TRBJ2-5; TRBD2 matches 10 bases. Germline CDR1 reads LGHNT; CDR2 reads FRNRAP. The CDR3 covers 15 residues. Unmatched junction bases numbered 3, after V lost 5 bases and J lost 0 bases. The CDR3: CASGPGLAYQETQYF. The CDR3 region has the DNA TGTGCTAGTGGTCCGGGACTAGCGTACCAAGAGACCCAGTACTTC.

This clone occurred once. The V and J genes are TRBV19 and TRBJ2-3; a possible D gene is TRBD1 (5 bases). V dropped 6 bases and J dropped 4 bases, with 14 bases sitting between them. Germline loops: CDR1 LNHDA, CDR2 SQIVND (reference sequence). This CDR3 is 14 amino acids long. CDR3 in amino acids: CASRSTRAADTQYF. CDR3 nucleotide sequence: TGTGCCAGTAGGTCGACCAGGGCCGCAGATACGCAGTATTTT.

V usage is TRBV5-3 and J usage is TRBJ2-7; D is perhaps TRBD1 (6 bases). Being an ORF, TRBV5-3 has a function that is uncertain. This CDR3 is 13 amino acids long. V lost 7 bases and J lost 6, with 17 bases in between. The CDR3: CARPRGGFGEQYF. The CDR3 bases are TGTGCCAGACCCAGGGGTGGGTTCGGCGAGCAGTACTTC.

The J gene is TRBJ2-5, the V gene TRBV19; 7 bases map to TRBD2. V shed 3 bases, J shed 2 bases, and the junction held 0 bases outside the gene matches. Germline loops: CDR1 LNHDA, CDR2 SQIVND (reference sequence). There are 13 residues in the CDR3. DNA for the CDR3: TGTGCCAGTAGTATCGGGAGGCAAGAGACCCAGTACTTC. This sequence encodes CASSIGRQETQYF.

This chain connects TRBV6-5 to TRBJ1-6; D is ambiguous. Trimming stripped 5 bases from V and 16 bases from J, with 18 bases between. Germline loops: CDR1 MNHEY, CDR2 SVGAGI. CDR3 length equals 13 residues. The chain's CDR3 is CASSEVRQLDLHF. Written as DNA, the CDR3 is TGTGCCAGCAGTGAAGTTAGGCAGTTGGATCTCCACTTT.

The chain uses TRBV7-3 and TRBJ1-6, with D unresolved. Germline loops: CDR1 SGHTA, CDR2 FQGTGA. The V end was cut by 4 bases, the J end by 7 bases, with 11 bases between. This CDR3 region has 14 residues. Here the CDR3 DNA reads TGTGCCAGCAGCTCGGGAGCCTCCAATTCACCCCTCCACTTT. Amino acids: CASSSGASNSPLHF.

The chain is built from TRBV19 and TRBJ2-2, with D uncertain. The V end was cut by 5 bases, the J end by 0 bases, with 10 bases between. Germline CDR1 is LNHDA and CDR2 is SQIVND (reference sequence). The CDR3 runs 15 residues. CDR3 protein: CASSPGPANTGELFF. CDR3 coding DNA: TGTGCCAGTAGTCCTGGGCCCGCGAACACCGGGGAGCTGTTTTTT.

The J gene is TRBJ1-6, the V gene TRBV5-1; no definite D call. Germline CDR1 is SGHRS and CDR2 is YFSETQ. The CDR3 totals 14 residues. Trimming took off 5 bases at V and 7 bases at J, with 13 bases between the two ends. The CDR3 sequence is CASSVGSPNSPLHF. The CDR3 DNA follows: TGCGCCAGCAGTGTAGGGTCACCGAATTCACCCCTCCACTTT.

The chain recombines TRBV6-5 with TRBJ2-3; 7 positions match TRBD1. Germline trimming cut 2 bases from V and 5 bases from J; bases unmatched to any gene: 4. Germline V gives CDR1 MNHEY, CDR2 SVGAGI. The CDR3 is 14 residues long. CDR3 protein: CASSYRGLEDTQYF. In DNA form, the CDR3 reads TGTGCCAGCAGTTACAGGGGGCTGGAAGATACGCAGTATTTT.

The V call is TRBV18, the J call TRBJ1-2, with D possibly matching TRBD1 (5 bases). Trimming shortened V by 3 bases and J by 3 bases, and 14 bases separated the two germline ends. The germline V gene has CDR1 KGHSH and CDR2 LQKENI. The CDR3 sequence is 15 residues long. CDR3 region: CASSPTGGDYYGYTF. The DNA for the CDR3 is TGTGCCAGCTCACCGACGGGGGGGGACTACTATGGCTACACCTTC. Together with reference TRBV18 and TRBJ1-2, the CDR3 gives the full variable domain: NAGVMQNPRHLVRRRGQEARLRCSPMKGHSHVYWYRQLPEEGLKFMVYLQKENIIDESGMPKERFSAEFPKEGPSILRIQQVVRGDSAAYFCASSPTGGDYYGYTFGSGTRLTVV.

Comments on this clone: An end of the junction differs from the germline gene, which may be a read error. The chain recombines TRBV11-3 with TRBJ2-3; no firm D call. Germline assignment: CDR1 SGHNT and CDR2 YENEEA. The CDR3 extends over 16 amino acids. CDR3 coding DNA: TGTGCCAGCAGCCTAGACTCGGTAGAATTCACAGATACGCAGTATTTT. The encoded protein is CASSLDSVEFTDTQYF.